This T cell receptor (beta chain) was sequenced for a study of T cells after yellow fever vaccination (dated by TCRdb to the late 2010s). As for the study more broadly: The SMART-Seq v4 Ultra Low Input RNA kit was used to prepare libraries from fractions with low cell numbers. To follow T-cell clones before and after both primary and booster YFV17D yellow fever vaccination, bulk TCR alpha and beta repertoires underwent longitudinal sequencing. Two healthy male donors, one aged 18 to 30 and one aged 30 to 40 years, made up the cohort. Blood samples were taken at several timepoints before and after primary and secondary immunization, and bulk PBMC replicates and cell subsets were isolated. Overall results and qualifications from the work: Compared with the primary T-cell response, the secondary T-cell response was faster but weaker, reaching its peak on day 5 rather than on day 15. A small fraction of clonotypes appeared in both the CD4 and CD8 compartments, likely as a result of convergent recombination. Because abundant contaminating clonotypes from the bulk population could be contained in FACS-sorted repertoires, computational filtering was required. After the booster, most of the clones that had expanded following primary vaccination were detected again (approximately 95% of CD4 and around 90% of CD8), which suggests that memory was broadly maintained. Because the study included only a couple of donors, the extent to which the findings can be generalized is limited.

Trimming takes 5 bases from V and 7 bases from J, and the germline ends sit 14 bases apart. The CDR3 holds 14 amino acids from the cysteine to the phenylalanine. This entry keeps only the CDR3 DNA: 42 bases, framed from base 1. Via the germline V gene (reference sequence), CDR1 is SSHAT and CDR2 FNYEAQ. Of note for this clonotype: The antigen it binds to is not known. No clone much larger than this one lies a single base away; base qualities are absent.

TCR cDNA was made using 5'RACE template switching, a step that added a universal primer site and unique molecular identifiers. Priming for cDNA synthesis came from both the TCR alpha and TCR beta constant segments. Libraries were amplified in two PCR steps, with sample barcodes and sequencing adapters added in the second step. Libraries were sequenced on Illumina HiSeq 2500 (2x100 bp) or NovaSeq (2x150 bp). On the study's bioinformatics: MIGEC was used to demultiplex reads and collapse the reads into UMI consensus sequences, and MiXCR was used for V(D)J alignment. Clonotypes responding to the vaccine were identified with edgeR on replicate PBMC samples, with the criteria of FDR below 0.01 and a log2 fold change above 5 up to day 15. CD4 or CD8 identity was assigned to each bulk clonotype according to whether the clonotype was present at higher abundance in the sequenced CD4 repertoire or the sequenced CD8 repertoire. Clones were called with MiXCR by TCRdb after fastp trimmed the public reads at Q25, and only in-frame beta chains were retained. Each CDR3 protein appears once, grouped with its most common genes and DNA. TCRdb's processing, not the authors', yielded these V and J calls. For this sample there are 450,000 to 550,000 distinct CDR3 sequences; around a fifth appear just once. Less than 20% of the sample lies in the top ten.

Read against the paper, the sample's treatment or condition label means: live attenuated yellow fever vaccine strain. At every blood-draw timepoint, two biological replicates of bulk PBMCs were collected. PBMCs were isolated from peripheral blood using a standard Ficoll-Paque protocol. TriZol was used to extract RNA from bulk PBMCs, from CD4 and CD8 fractions, and from dextramer-positive and dextramer-negative fractions. The source is a young man who received the YFV17D yellow fever vaccine. The rearrangement joined TRBV7-7 to TRBJ2-2, with no reliable assignment of the D segment. This specimen was PBMCs, taken less than 25 days after the first yellow fever vaccination. At the DNA level, the sequence is TGTGCCAGCAGCGCCCGGGCCGCCGTCGGGGAGCTGTTTTTT. Translated, it gives CASSARAAVGELFF.